This TCR beta chain was sequenced in a study of monozygotic twins with inflammatory bowel disease. General study findings and limits: In the analysis, different T cell subtypes could not be told apart. For IBD patients, clonotypes shared with others were fewer than for healthy twins, especially with disease activity.

It was from whole blood, with no T cell sorting, that total RNA was isolated. Points on this clonotype: The antigen is undetermined.

Template switching added UMIs carrying a 6-nucleotide sample barcode. One entry per CDR3 protein, without DNA, is what TCRdb gives after re-calling the 5' RACE reads. Its listing shows more than 85,000 distinct CDR3 sequences. The CDR3 runs to 15 residues. The germline gives CDR1 SGHDN, CDR2 FVKESK. The source material was blood. This chain joins TRBV14 and TRBJ2-7; the D gene TCRdb calls, TRBD2, cannot be checked with no DNA. The receptor was derived from a human donor with ulcerative colitis or Crohn's disease, or a healthy co-twin of an affected twin (not recorded which). CDR3 in amino acids: CASSVGTSGPYEQYF.